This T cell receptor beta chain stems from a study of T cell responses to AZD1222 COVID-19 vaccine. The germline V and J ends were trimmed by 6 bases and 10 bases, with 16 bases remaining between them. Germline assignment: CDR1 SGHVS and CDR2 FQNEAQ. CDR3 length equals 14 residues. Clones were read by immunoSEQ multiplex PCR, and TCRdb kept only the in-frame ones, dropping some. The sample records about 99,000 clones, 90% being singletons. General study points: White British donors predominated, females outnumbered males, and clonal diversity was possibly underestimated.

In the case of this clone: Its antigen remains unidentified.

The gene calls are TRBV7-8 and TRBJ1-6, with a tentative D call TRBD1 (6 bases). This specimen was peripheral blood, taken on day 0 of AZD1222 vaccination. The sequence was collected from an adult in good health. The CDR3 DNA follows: TGTGCCAGCAGACCACAGGGAATTAGCTCACCCCTCCACTTT. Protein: CASRPQGISSPLHF.